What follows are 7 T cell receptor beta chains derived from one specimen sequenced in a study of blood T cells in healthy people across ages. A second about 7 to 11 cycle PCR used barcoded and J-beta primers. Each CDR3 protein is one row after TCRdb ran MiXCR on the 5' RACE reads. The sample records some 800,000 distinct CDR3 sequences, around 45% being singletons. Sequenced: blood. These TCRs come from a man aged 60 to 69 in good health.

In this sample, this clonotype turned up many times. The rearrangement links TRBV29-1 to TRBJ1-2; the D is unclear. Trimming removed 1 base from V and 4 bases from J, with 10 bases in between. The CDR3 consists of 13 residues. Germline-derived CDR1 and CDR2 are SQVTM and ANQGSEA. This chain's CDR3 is CSVEGIDAYGYTF. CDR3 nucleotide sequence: TGCAGCGTTGAAGGAATAGATGCCTATGGCTACACCTTC.

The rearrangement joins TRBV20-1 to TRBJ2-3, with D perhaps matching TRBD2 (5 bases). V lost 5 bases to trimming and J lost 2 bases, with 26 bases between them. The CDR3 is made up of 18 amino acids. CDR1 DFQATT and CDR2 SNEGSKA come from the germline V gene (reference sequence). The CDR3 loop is CSAGSPRELDWFTDTQYF. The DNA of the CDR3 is TGCAGTGCTGGCTCTCCGAGAGAACTAGATTGGTTCACAGATACGCAGTATTTT.

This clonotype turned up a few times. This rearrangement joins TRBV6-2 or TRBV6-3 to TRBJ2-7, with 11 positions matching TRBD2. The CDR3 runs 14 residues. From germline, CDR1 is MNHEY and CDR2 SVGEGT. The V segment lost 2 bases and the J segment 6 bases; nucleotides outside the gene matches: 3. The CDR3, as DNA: TGTGCCAGCAGTTACGGGGGACTAGCGGTCGAGCAGTACTTC. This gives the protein CASSYGGLAVEQYF.

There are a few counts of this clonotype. CDR3 nucleotides: TGCAGCGCATACGGGGGACTAAGAATGTCAAGCACAGATACGCAGTATTTT. Translated, it gives CSAYGGLRMSSTDTQYF. The chain recombines TRBV29-1 with TRBJ2-3, with 7 positions matching TRBD2. In germline, CDR1 is SQVTM, CDR2 ANQGSEA. The V and J ends lost 7 bases and 0 bases, in that order; junction bases with no gene match: 16. The CDR3 consists of 17 residues.

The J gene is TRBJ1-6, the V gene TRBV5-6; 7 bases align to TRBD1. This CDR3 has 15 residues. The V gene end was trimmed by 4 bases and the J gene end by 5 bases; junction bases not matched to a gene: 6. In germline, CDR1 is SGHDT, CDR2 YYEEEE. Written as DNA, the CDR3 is TGTGCCAGCAGCCTCCGGGACAGAAATAATTCACCCCTCCACTTT. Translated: CASSLRDRNNSPLHF. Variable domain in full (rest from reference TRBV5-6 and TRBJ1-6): DAGVTQSPTHLIKTRGQQVTLRCSPKSGHDTVSWYQQALGQGPQFIFQYYEEEERQRGNFPDRFSGHQFPNYSSELNVNALLLGDSALYLCASSLRDRNNSPLHFGNGTRLTVT.

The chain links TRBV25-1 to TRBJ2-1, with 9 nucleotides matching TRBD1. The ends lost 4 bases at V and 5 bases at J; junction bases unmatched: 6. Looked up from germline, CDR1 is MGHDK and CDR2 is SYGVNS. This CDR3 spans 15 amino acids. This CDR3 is CASSATGTGNNEQFF. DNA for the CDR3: TGTGCCAGCAGTGCAACCGGGACAGGGAACAATGAGCAGTTCTTC.

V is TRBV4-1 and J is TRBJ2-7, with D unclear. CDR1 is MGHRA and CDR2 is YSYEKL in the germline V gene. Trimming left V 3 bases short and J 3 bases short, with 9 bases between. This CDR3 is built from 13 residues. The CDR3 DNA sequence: TGCGCCAGCAGCCACGTAGGAAACTACGAGCAGTACTTC. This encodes CASSHVGNYEQYF.